Here is one TCR beta chain with its context. Antigen unknown. Sequenced by immunoSEQ multiplex PCR; TCRdb stores in-frame clones only, minus some. The data show 110,000 or so clones, more than 70% seen once. The data derive from a study of T cell responses to AZD1222 COVID-19 vaccine. Broader study findings: Reportedly, nearly half the spike-specific TCRs target unmutated variant regions. Clonal diversity may have been underestimated in mostly white British donors. Just 5 to 7 AZD1222 recipients were seropositive at baseline. Two doses of AZD1222 preceded a rise in Spike-specific TCR breadth and depth.

The receptor's source is an adult who received the AZD1222 COVID-19 vaccine. The sequencing here drew on peripheral blood, taken 28 days after the second AZD1222 dose.

Here the CDR3 reads CASSYQQGNTEAFF. DNA of the CDR3: TGTGCCAGCAGTTATCAACAGGGGAACACTGAAGCTTTCTTT. The V and J genes are TRBV6-1 and TRBJ1-1; a possible D gene is TRBD1 (6 bases). Trimming took 5 bases from V and 1 from J, leaving 11 bases between them. CDR3 length equals 14 residues. Per germline, CDR1 MNHNS and CDR2 SASEGT.